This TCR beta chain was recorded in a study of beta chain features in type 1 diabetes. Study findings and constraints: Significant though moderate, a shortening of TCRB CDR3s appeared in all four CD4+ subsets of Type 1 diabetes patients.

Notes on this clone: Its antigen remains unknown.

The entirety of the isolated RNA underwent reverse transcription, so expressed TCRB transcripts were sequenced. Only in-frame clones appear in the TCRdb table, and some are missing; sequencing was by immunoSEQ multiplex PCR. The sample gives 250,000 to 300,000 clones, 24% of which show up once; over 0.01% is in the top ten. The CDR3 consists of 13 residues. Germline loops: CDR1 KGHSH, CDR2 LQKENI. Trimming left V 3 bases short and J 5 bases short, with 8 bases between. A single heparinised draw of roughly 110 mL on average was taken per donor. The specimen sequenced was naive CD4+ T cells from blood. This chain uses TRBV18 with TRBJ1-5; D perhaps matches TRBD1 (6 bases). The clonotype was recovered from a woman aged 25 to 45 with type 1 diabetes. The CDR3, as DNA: TGTGCCAGCTCACCGGACAGCCATCAGCCCCAGCATTTT. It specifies CASSPDSHQPQHF.